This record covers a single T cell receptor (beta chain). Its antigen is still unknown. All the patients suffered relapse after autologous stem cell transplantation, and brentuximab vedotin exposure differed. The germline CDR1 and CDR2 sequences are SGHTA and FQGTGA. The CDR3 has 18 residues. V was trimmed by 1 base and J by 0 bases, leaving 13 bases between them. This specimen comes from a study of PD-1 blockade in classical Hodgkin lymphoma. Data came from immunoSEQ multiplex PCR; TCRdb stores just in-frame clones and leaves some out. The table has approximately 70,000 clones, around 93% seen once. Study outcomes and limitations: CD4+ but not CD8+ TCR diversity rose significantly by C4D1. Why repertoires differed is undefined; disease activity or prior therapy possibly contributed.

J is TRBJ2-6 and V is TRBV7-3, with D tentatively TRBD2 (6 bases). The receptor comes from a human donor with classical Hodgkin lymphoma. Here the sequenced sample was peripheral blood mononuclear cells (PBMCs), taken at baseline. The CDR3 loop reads CASSLIGGDPSGANVLTF. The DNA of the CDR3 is TGTGCCAGCAGCTTAATAGGAGGGGACCCCTCTGGGGCCAACGTCCTGACTTTC. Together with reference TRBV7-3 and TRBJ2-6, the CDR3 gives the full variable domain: GAGVSQTPSNKVTEKGKYVELRCDPISGHTALYWYRQSLGQGPEFLIYFQGTGAADDSGLPNDRFFAVRPEGSVSTLKIQRTERGDSAVYLCASSLIGGDPSGANVLTFGAGSRLTVL.